The sequence of this T cell receptor (beta chain) was determined in a study of blood T cell repertoires in COVID-19. Trimming removed 5 bases at V and 2 bases at J, with 19 bases between. CDR1 and CDR2 from the germline V gene are SGHNT and YENEEA. This CDR3 spans 16 amino acids. Data came from immunoSEQ multiplex PCR; TCRdb stores just in-frame clones and leaves some out. The sample lists 200,000 to 250,000 clones, roughly 88% seen once, with approximately 2.1% in the top ten. The receptor was derived from a woman aged 45-65 years who had recovered from COVID-19. The sequencing sample was made of PBMCs or T cells enriched from blood (not recorded which). V gene TRBV11-3 combines with J gene TRBJ2-7; TRBD1 is a possible D gene (5 bases). DNA of the CDR3: TGTGCCAGCAGCCCGGATGCAAGGGGTGAAACCTACGAGCAGTACTTC. Protein sequence: CASSPDARGETYEQYF.